This T cell receptor beta chain stems from a study of CXCR3 chemokines and chemotherapy response in bladder cancer. TCRdb called the PCR reads again in MiXCR, with one record for every CDR3 protein. This sample has about 13,000 distinct CDR3 sequences, with roughly an eighth found just once. CDR1 and CDR2 (germline): DFQATT, SNEGSKA (reference sequence). V was shortened by 6 bases and J by 2 bases, with 20 bases between the two germline ends. The CDR3 extends over 15 amino acids. The chain uses TRBV20-1 and TRBJ2-7; D unresolved. Specimen collection occurred from a patient whose treatment included neoadjuvant chemotherapy. This sequence originates from a human donor with bladder cancer that did not respond to neoadjuvant chemotherapy. In DNA form, the CDR3 reads TGCAGTGCCCCCGTGGTTGAGGAAGGTACCTACGAGCAGTACTTC. Translation: CSAPVVEEGTYEQYF.